This paragraph covers one T cell receptor (beta chain) sequence. Its antigen remains unknown. Each sample had around 110,000 TCR templates assayed. Sequencing was performed with immunoSEQ multiplex PCR; in TCRdb, only in-frame clones are kept and a portion is missing. The sample carries around 97,000 clones, over 90% recorded once. V was clipped by 5 bases and J by 7 bases; unmatched bases: 16. This CDR3 region has 16 residues. The germline V gene encodes CDR1 SGHKS and CDR2 YYEKEE (reference sequence). This entry belongs to a study of siplizumab effects on memory and regulatory T cells. Overall study findings and caveats: To unstimulated subsets, only a minor fraction of alloreactive clones could be mapped. With siplizumab, cumulative frequency of CD4+ memory-derived alloreactive sequences dropped significantly. Suppressive function of proliferating Tregs from siplizumab cultures was not confirmed.

This chain connects TRBV5-5 to TRBJ1-1; 8 bases line up with TRBD1. Sequenced: non-Treg CD4+ T cells sorted from blood. The receptor was isolated from a human donor in good health. The CDR3 here is CASRLIPQGAVVEAFF. CDR3 bases: TGTGCCAGCAGACTAATCCCCCAGGGGGCTGTGGTTGAAGCTTTCTTT.